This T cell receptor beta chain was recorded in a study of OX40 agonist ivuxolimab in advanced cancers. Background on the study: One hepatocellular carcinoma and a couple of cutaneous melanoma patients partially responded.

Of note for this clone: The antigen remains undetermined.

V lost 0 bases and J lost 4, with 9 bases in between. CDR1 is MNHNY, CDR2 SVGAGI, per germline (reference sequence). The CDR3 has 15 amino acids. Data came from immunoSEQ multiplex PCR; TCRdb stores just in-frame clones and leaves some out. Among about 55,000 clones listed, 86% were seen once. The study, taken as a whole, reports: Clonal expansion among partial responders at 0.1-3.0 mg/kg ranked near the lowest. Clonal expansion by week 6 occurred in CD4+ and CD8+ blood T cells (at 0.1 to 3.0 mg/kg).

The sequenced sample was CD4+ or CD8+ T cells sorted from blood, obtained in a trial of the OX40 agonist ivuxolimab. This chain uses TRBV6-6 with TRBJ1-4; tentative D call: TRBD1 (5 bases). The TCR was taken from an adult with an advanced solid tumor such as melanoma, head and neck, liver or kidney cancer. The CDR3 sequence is CASSYSGTVNEKLFF. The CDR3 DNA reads TGTGCCAGCAGTTACTCAGGGACGGTTAATGAAAAACTGTTTTTT.